A single sample gave rise to the 6 T cell receptor beta chains below, sequenced in a study of T cell repertoires in cytomegalovirus infection. TCRdb processed the reads anew with MiXCR; each CDR3 protein has one entry. The data hold approximately 71,000 distinct CDR3 sequences, with 3% to 4.5% observed a single time. The material sequenced was PBMCs. All receptors come from a human donor in good health (CMV status not recorded). Some clones in this sample may be carry-over from other donors' samples.

This clonotype was seen ten or more times. The rearrangement uses TRBV6-2 or TRBV6-3 and TRBJ2-3; D gene ambiguous. The CDR3 sequence is 12 residues long. Trimming pared 6 bases from V and 3 bases from J, leaving 7 bases between. Germline lookup yields CDR1 MNHEY and CDR2 SVGEGT. Here the CDR3 reads CASSLRTDTQYF. The CDR3 nucleotides read TGTGCCAGCAGCCTAAGAACAGATACGCAGTATTTT.

The sample holds many counts of this clonotype. The V and J genes are TRBV4-2 and TRBJ2-1; D ambiguous. The CDR3 contains 14 residues. Per germline, CDR1 LGHNA and CDR2 YNFKEQ. Trimming removed 0 bases at V and 9 bases at J, with 12 bases between. This CDR3 reads CASSQESSSSEQFF. The DNA for the CDR3 is TGTGCCAGCAGCCAAGAATCCAGTAGCTCTGAGCAGTTCTTC.

There are many counts of this clonotype. The V call is TRBV2, the J call TRBJ2-1; TRBD2 aligns across 11 bases. The CDR3 is 14 amino acids. Germline loops: CDR1 SNHLY, CDR2 FYNNEI. The V segment lost 8 bases and the J segment 6 bases; nucleotides outside the gene matches: 6. Here the CDR3 reads CASSGTSGINEQFF. As DNA, the CDR3 is TGTGCCAGCTCCGGGACTAGCGGAATCAATGAGCAGTTCTTC. The full variable domain, with the rest looked up from reference TRBV2 and TRBJ2-1, is EPEVTQTPSHQVTQMGQEVILRCVPISNHLYFYWYRQILGQKVEFLVSFYNNEISEKSEIFDDQFSVERPDGSNFTLKIRSTKLEDSAMYFCASSGTSGINEQFFGPGTRLTVL.

There are many counts of this clonotype. V is TRBV11-2 and J is TRBJ2-5; D is unresolved. Between the trimmed V and J ends, which lost 5 bases and 0 bases, there was a span of 7 bases. The CDR3 runs to 13 residues. From germline, CDR1 is SGHAT and CDR2 FQNNGV. The CDR3 nucleotides read TGTGCCAGCAGCCTGGGGTACCAAGAGACCCAGTACTTC. As protein: CASSLGYQETQYF. The full variable domain, completed using reference TRBV11-2 and TRBJ2-5, is EAGVAQSPRYKIIEKRQSVAFWCNPISGHATLYWYQQILGQGPKLLIQFQNNGVVDDSQLPKDRFSAERLKGVDSTLKIQPAKLEDSAVYLCASSLGYQETQYFGPGTRLLVL.

This clonotype was detected a few times. The chain links TRBV7-2 to TRBJ1-2; D unclear. CDR3 length: 13 residues. V dropped 2 bases and J dropped 4 bases, with 8 bases sitting between them. CDR1 and CDR2 (germline): SGHTA, FQGNSA. The DNA for the CDR3 is TGTGCCAGCAGCTTAAAGGTCGGCTATGGCTACACCTTC. Amino acid sequence: CASSLKVGYGYTF.

This clonotype has a count of ten or more. The gene calls are TRBV28 and TRBJ2-2; 7 nucleotides agree with TRBD1. V lost 4 bases, J lost 8 bases, and 7 bases stayed unmatched. The CDR3 is 14 residues long. Germline V gene lookup returns CDR1 MDHEN and CDR2 SYDVKM. The CDR3 DNA reads TGTGCCAGCAGTTCGGACAGGCGGACAGGGGAGCTGTTTTTT. This encodes CASSSDRRTGELFF.